This is a list of T cell receptor beta chains from one sample in a study of shared clonotypes between healthy human individuals. Only in-frame clones appear in the TCRdb table, and some are missing; sequencing was by immunoSEQ multiplex PCR. The table has roughly 2.4 million clones, 90% to 97% seen once. The sequencing sample was made of naive CD4+ T cells sorted from blood. The receptors derive from a man aged 18 to 29 in good health. CDR3s include the opening cysteine and the closing phenylalanine or tryptophan.

TRBV5-1,TRBJ1-3,15,CASSLSWNSGNTIYF
TRBV6-5,TRBJ2-1,15,CASSYRVQTYNEQFF
TRBV6-1,TRBJ2-1,15,CASSEDRQSYNEQFF
TRBV7-9,TRBJ1-1,15,CASSSSDRGNTEAFF
TRBV18,TRBJ2-5,15,CASSLTAGAVETQYF
TRBV18,TRBJ2-3,14,CASSPTPSTDTQYF
TRBV10-3,TRBJ2-2,13,CAISAGKAGELFF
TRBV2,TRBJ1-1,14,CASRVGYLNTEAFF
TRBV6-1,TRBJ1-5,15,CASRRAGDSNQPQHF
TRBV9,TRBJ2-7,14,CASSVGSGLYEQYF
TRBV7-6,TRBJ2-2,17,CASSLARQGAGTGELFF
TRBV6-1,TRBJ2-7,14,CASSDPGQTYEQYF
TRBV5-1,TRBJ1-5,17,CASSPAGGGLSNQPQHF
TRBV5-6,TRBJ1-2,13,CASSFHQIYGYTF
TRBV6-1,TRBJ1-1,17,CASSEGARGQGSPEAFF
TRBV30,TRBJ1-6,14,CAWSPQGSNSPLHF
TRBV7-9,TRBJ2-1,13,CASRRTGDNEQFF
TRBV5-4,TRBJ2-3,14,CASSFSSDTDTQYF
TRBV5-1,TRBJ2-7,13,CASTADRVSEQYF
TRBV10-1,TRBJ1-6,14,CASRGDRNNSPLHF
TRBV19,TRBJ1-1,14,CASSAGTINTEAFF
TRBV6-5,TRBJ1-1,13,CASSGWTGGNAFF
TRBV20-1,TRBJ2-5,11,CSHVHQETQYF
TRBV7-2,TRBJ2-1,17,CASSLATSGRAGGEQFF
TRBV9,TRBJ2-2,13,CASGGANTGELFF
TRBV2,TRBJ2-1,17,CASSGLGLAGEYNEQFF
TRBV6-4,TRBJ2-2,17,CASSDRPGSSNTGELFF
TRBV27,TRBJ1-6,17,CASSLRFRTGDLSPLHF
TRBV10-3,TRBJ2-1,13,CAISEESSNEQFF
TRBV6-6,TRBJ1-3,15,CASGLVGLAGNTIYF
TRBV11-2,TRBJ1-2,16,CASSLGIQAGRGGYTF
TRBV6-5,TRBJ2-2,14,CASSQAGGRGELFF
TRBV6-5,TRBJ1-2,13,CASSYMRTNGYTF
TRBV18,TRBJ1-2,14,CASSQGADNYGYTF
TRBV28,TRBJ2-7,13,CASHQRAIYEQYF
TRBV6-5,TRBJ1-2,14,CASRPTGQGYGYTF
TRBV7-9,TRBJ2-5,13,CASSSTGTETQYF
TRBV4-1,TRBJ2-7,13,CASSQETGGEQYF
TRBV6-6,TRBJ1-2,11,CASSKNGGYTF
TRBV11-3,TRBJ2-2,15,CASSLGTKNTGELFF
TRBV11-2,TRBJ2-3,17,CASSSRGAGGPRDTQYF
TRBV19,TRBJ1-6,13,CASSPQSISPLHF
TRBV11-2,TRBJ2-1,16,CASSRTGTGTYNEQFF
TRBV15,TRBJ2-2,19,CATSRSGTGGLGDTGELFF
TRBV7-9,TRBJ2-4,12,CASSLTKNIQYF
TRBV7-2,TRBJ2-5,14,CASSLKSAVQTQYF
TRBV10-3,TRBJ1-1,13,CALKRNLNTEAFF
TRBV5-4,TRBJ2-1,16,CASSLVGRETYNEQFF
TRBV9,TRBJ2-7,15,CASSVDHGTGYEQYF
TRBV15,TRBJ1-1,15,CATSIRTGGDTEAFF
TRBV2,TRBJ1-1,12,CASTDQGRGAFF
TRBV30,TRBJ1-5,13,CAWSVQDNQPQHF
TRBV5-1,TRBJ2-3,16,CASSRWASVDTDTQYF
TRBV7-2,TRBJ1-2,12,CASSLVNYGYTF
TRBV6-6,TRBJ1-2,16,CASSYLTGTSNYGYTF
TRBV27,TRBJ2-5,13,CASTDRTQETQYF